These 14 T cell receptor beta chains were all obtained from the same sample, sequenced in a study of regulatory T cells in long-lasting Graves disease. The authors built TCR beta libraries using iRepertoire HTBI primers and Arm-PCR of CDR3 regions. TCRdb re-derived calls from the multiplex PCR reads in MiXCR, one entry per CDR3 protein. Here the sample spans about 310,000 distinct CDR3 sequences, around 20% being singletons. Indicated time point: persistent/refractory GD, antithyroid drugs over 5 years with positive TRAb. RNA extracted from PBMCs served as the sequencing template. Source: peripheral blood mononuclear cells (PBMCs), taken when the disease was refractory, from a patient treated with antithyroid drugs. The receptors derive from a female donor with Graves disease.

Only a few counts were recorded for this clonotype. This sequence joins TRBV29-1 and TRBJ1-1; no clear D gene. Per the germline V gene, CDR1 is SQVTM and CDR2 is ANQGSEA. V lost 1 base and J 0 bases, leaving 18 bases between the germline ends. This CDR3 contains 17 residues. The CDR3 coding sequence is TGCAGCGTTGAAGGGCCTGGATTATACCTCATGAACACTGAAGCTTTCTTT. Translating gives CSVEGPGLYLMNTEAFF.

The chain is built from TRBV4-3 and TRBJ2-4, with a possible D match to TRBD1 (6 bases). The V and J ends lost 2 bases and 6 bases respectively, with 14 bases between them. Looked up from germline, CDR1 is LGHNA and CDR2 is YSLEER. This CDR3 contains 15 residues. The CDR3 DNA sequence: TGCGCCAGCAGCCAAAGACAGGAGCCGGGAAACATTCAGTACTTC. It encodes CASSQRQEPGNIQYF.

Many counts were recorded for this clonotype. This chain joins TRBV5-6 and TRBJ2-7; possibly TRBD1 or TRBD2 for D (5 bases each). This CDR3 spans 13 amino acids. Germline CDR1 SGHDT, CDR2 YYEEEE. The ends were cut back, 2 bases at V and 4 bases at J, with 10 bases in the middle. CDR3 protein: CASSLTGAYEQYF. CDR3 bases: TGTGCCAGCAGCTTAACCGGGGCGTACGAGCAGTACTTC.

This clonotype was picked up a small number of times. CDR3 region: CASTPPGGIEAFF. DNA for the CDR3: TGTGCCAGTACCCCTCCCGGGGGAATTGAAGCTTTCTTT. The rearrangement uses TRBV28 and TRBJ1-1; D might be TRBD1 (5 bases). This CDR3 comprises 13 residues. Between the trimmed V and J ends, which lost 9 bases and 7 bases, there was a span of 18 bases. Looked up from germline, CDR1 is MDHEN and CDR2 is SYDVKM.

The chain links TRBV6-1 to TRBJ1-3; 7 nucleotides align to TRBD1. The V gene end was trimmed by 10 bases and the J gene end by 2 bases; junction bases not matched to a gene: 8. Germline V gene data show CDR1 as MNHNS and CDR2 as SASEGT. The CDR3 is made up of 14 amino acids. The CDR3 DNA is TGTGCCATAAAACCTGACAGGGCTGGAAACACCATATATTTT. Its protein is CAIKPDRAGNTIYF.

The genes are TRBV7-9 and TRBJ1-2, with a possible D match to TRBD1 (6 bases). Trimming took 4 bases from V and 4 from J, leaving 13 bases between them. CDR1 SEHNR and CDR2 FQNEAQ come from the germline V gene (reference sequence). The CDR3 loop spans 14 amino acids. CDR3 sequence: CASSYLRDTYGYTF. In DNA form, the CDR3 reads TGTGCCAGCAGCTACCTCCGGGACACCTATGGCTACACCTTC.

This clonotype was picked up a small number of times. V and J are TRBV20-1 and TRBJ1-1; TRBD1 matches at 7 bases. The CDR3 totals 13 residues. V dropped 5 bases and J dropped 4; count of bases not matched to a gene: 7. CDR1 and CDR2 (germline): DFQATT, SNEGSKA (reference sequence). The CDR3 DNA is TGCAGTGCTGGAGGGGGCGCGGGCACTGAAGCTTTCTTT. This translates into CSAGGGAGTEAFF.

This clonotype was recorded a few times. This chain uses TRBV20-1 with TRBJ1-1, with 8 bases aligning to TRBD1. This CDR3 has 14 residues. The junction had 5 bases not matched to a gene; V was cut back by 0 bases and J by 5 bases. Germline V lookup: CDR1 DFQATT, CDR2 SNEGSKA (reference sequence). The CDR3 region has the DNA TGCAGTGCTAGAGAAGACAGGGGTAATACTGAAGCTTTCTTT. Its translation: CSAREDRGNTEAFF.

This clonotype was picked up many times. V gene TRBV11-2 combines with J gene TRBJ1-1; D not certain. CDR1 is SGHAT, CDR2 FQNNGV, per germline. There are 12 residues in the CDR3. The germline V and J ends were trimmed by 5 bases and 1 base, with 5 bases remaining between them. The CDR3 DNA is TGTGCCAGCAGCACAACGAACACTGAAGCTTTCTTT. Translation: CASSTTNTEAFF.

V is TRBV28 and J is TRBJ1-1; D remains ambiguous. The CDR3 loop spans 14 amino acids. V shed 1 base and J shed 6 bases, with 12 bases lying between them. CDR1 MDHEN and CDR2 SYDVKM come from the germline V gene. The CDR3, as DNA: TGTGCCAGCAGTTTATTCAGGTCTGTTCCTGAAGCTTTCTTT. Protein sequence: CASSLFRSVPEAFF.

This clonotype has ten or more counts. The rearrangement joins TRBV12-3 or TRBV12-4 to TRBJ2-7; D possibly corresponds to TRBD1 (6 bases). V lost 6 bases and J 0 bases, leaving 15 bases between the germline ends. The CDR3 length is 15 residues. This CDR3 is CASSRGGSRSYEQYF. The CDR3 bases are TGTGCCAGCAGCAGGGGTGGGAGCCGCTCCTACGAGCAGTACTTC.

This clonotype was seen a few times. V is TRBV27 and J is TRBJ2-1; no clear D. Per germline, CDR1 MNHEY and CDR2 SMNVEV (reference sequence). The CDR3 runs to 13 residues. V gave up 0 bases and J gave up 3 bases, with 3 bases separating them. The CDR3 reads CASSLSIYNEQFF. DNA of the CDR3: TGTGCCAGCAGTTTATCGATCTACAATGAGCAGTTCTTC.

This clonotype was detected ten times or more. The chain links TRBV20-1 to TRBJ2-7, with 7 positions matching TRBD2. Unmatched junction bases numbered 7, after V lost 3 bases and J lost 2 bases. Germline V gene data show CDR1 as DFQATT and CDR2 as SNEGSKA (reference sequence). The CDR3 consists of 14 residues. The CDR3 protein is CSASASGITYEQYF. The CDR3 DNA sequence: TGCAGTGCTAGTGCGAGCGGGATCACCTACGAGCAGTACTTC.

In this sample, this clonotype turned up many times. The chain recombines TRBV20-1 with TRBJ2-5; tentatively, D is TRBD1 or TRBD2 (6 bases each). With 6 bases removed from V and 5 bases from J, the gap between germline ends came to 13 bases. This CDR3 has 12 residues. CDR1 and CDR2 (germline): DFQATT, SNEGSKA (reference sequence). CDR3 loop: CSAGAGRETQYF. The DNA of the CDR3 is TGCAGTGCGGGGGCAGGGAGGGAGACCCAGTACTTC.